This record looks at one T cell receptor beta chain sequence and its context. What this receptor recognizes is not known. No base qualities exist here, and no much larger clone lies one base off it. The data belong to a study of T cell repertoires in ileal Crohn's disease (dated by TCRdb to between 2018 and 2021). As for the study more broadly: At the time of surgery, around 35% of patients were active smokers, and the median duration of disease was roughly eight years. Surgery was performed for a complication in all patients, with stricturing disease in roughly 60% and penetrating disease in approximately 40%. Roughly half of the patients were given postoperative therapy, with about a dozen receiving thiopurines and 15 to 20 receiving anti-TNF agents. Biopsies taken from the inflamed portion of the ileum in the surgical resection specimen were designated as M0 samples. For commercial TCRB immunosequencing, approximately 480 nanograms of biopsy DNA were submitted for each sample. A prospective multicentre cohort supplied the roughly 59 Crohn's disease patients whose TCR repertoires were analysed. The study was conducted in parallel with a multicentre cohort built to find predictors of early endoscopic recurrence after ileocolonic resection. Endoscopic postoperative recurrence was defined as a Rutgeerts score above i0. A total of around 150 mucosal samples from 60 or so patients were sequenced, collected from several sites on the surgical specimen as well as at postoperative endoscopy. Results the study describes overall, beyond this receptor: Sorted CD8 T cells carried more high-frequency clones than CD4 T cells, suggesting mucosal expansions were mainly CD8. Only a subgroup of patients, of unstated size, had mucosal CD4 and CD8 T cells sorted and sequenced. Compared with non-smokers, patients who were active smokers at surgery showed a significantly higher proportion of clonal expansions (roughly 26% vs 20%, p=0.02). Endoscopic recurrence was linked to a higher percentage of high-frequency clones at surgery, and recurrence occurred in every patient whose clonality exceeded 26.8% (18/57).

Preparation of the library involved the immunoSEQ multiplex PCR assay. A two-step, amplification bias-controlled multiplex PCR was used by Adaptive Biotechnology to amplify CDR3 regions from genomic DNA. In the first PCR, primers covered every V and J gene segment, and in the second PCR, barcodes and Illumina adapters were added. CDR3 libraries were sequenced on an Illumina instrument. Per the authors' processing: Analysis combined the vendor-provided pipelines with custom analysis of raw data in R/Bioconductor under R version 3.3.0. Clonality, which ranges from 0 to 1, was calculated as the inverse of the normalised Shannon entropy across all productive clones. High-frequency clones were defined as the share of the repertoire occupied by the top 100 clones, with only clones passing a 95% confidence test being retained. The Simpson index measured repertoire diversity, and the Morisita-Horn index measured overlap between samples. TCRdb stores this immuneACCESS table with in-frame sequences only. Part of the clones is absent; in the studies checked, under half of the shortfall reflects unresolved V genes, and no reason is known for the rest. The DNA was the basis for D and trimming; V, J and clone size are from that table. This sample is represented by over 6,500 clones; roughly four fifths of them were singletons. The ten largest clonotypes hold 9% to 12% of the sample.

Looking up the germline V gene (reference sequence) yields CDR1 GTSNPN and CDR2 SVGIG. The CDR3 runs 12 residues from the cysteine to the phenylalanine. Of the read, only the CDR3 DNA is kept; its 36 bases are in frame from base 1. V lost 7 bases and J lost 3 bases; the stretch between them is 13 bases long. The time point label, read with the paper, signifies: inflamed ileum from the surgical specimen. Eligible patients were adults with ileal or ileocolonic Crohn's disease who had an indication for ileocolonic resection. Whole ileal mucosal biopsies were kept frozen at -80 degrees C prior to DNA extraction. Genomic DNA was extracted from frozen whole biopsies using a TRizol-based method and was quantified with a NanoDrop 2000 spectrophotometer.

The source of this sequence is an adult with Crohn's disease. This chain joins TRBV30 to TRBJ2-7; the D call is possibly TRBD1 or TRBD2, each sharing 5 bases. The sample was ileal tissue. The CDR3 region has the sequence CASSGTGYEQYF. The DNA is as follows: TGTGCCTCCTCCGGGACGGGCTACGAGCAGTACTTC.